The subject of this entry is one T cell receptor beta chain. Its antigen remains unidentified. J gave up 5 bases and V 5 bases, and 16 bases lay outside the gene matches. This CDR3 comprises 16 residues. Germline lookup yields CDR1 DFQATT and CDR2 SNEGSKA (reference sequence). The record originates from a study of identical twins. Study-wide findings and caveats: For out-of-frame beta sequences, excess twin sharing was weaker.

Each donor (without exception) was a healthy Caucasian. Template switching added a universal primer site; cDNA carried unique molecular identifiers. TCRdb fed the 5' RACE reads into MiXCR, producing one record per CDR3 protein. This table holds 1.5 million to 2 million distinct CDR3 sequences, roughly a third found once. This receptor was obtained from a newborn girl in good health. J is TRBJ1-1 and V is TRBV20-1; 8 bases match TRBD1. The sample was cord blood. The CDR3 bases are TGCAGTGCTCGAAAACAGGGGGTAGGGCGGAGGACTGAAGCTTTCTTT. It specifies CSARKQGVGRRTEAFF.